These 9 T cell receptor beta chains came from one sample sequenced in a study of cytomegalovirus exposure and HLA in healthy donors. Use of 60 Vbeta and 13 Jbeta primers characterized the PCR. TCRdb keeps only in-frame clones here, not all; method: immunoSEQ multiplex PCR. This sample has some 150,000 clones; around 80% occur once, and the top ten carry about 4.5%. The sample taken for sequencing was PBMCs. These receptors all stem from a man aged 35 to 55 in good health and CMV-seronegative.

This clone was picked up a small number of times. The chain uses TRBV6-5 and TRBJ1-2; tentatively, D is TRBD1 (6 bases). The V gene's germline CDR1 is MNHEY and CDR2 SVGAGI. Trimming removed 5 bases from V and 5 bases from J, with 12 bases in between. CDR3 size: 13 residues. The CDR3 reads CASSLDSVYGYTF. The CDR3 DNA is TGTGCCAGCAGTCTGGACAGCGTATATGGCTACACCTTC.

CDR3: CASSPTGDANEQFF. DNA of the CDR3: TGCGCCAGCAGCCCGACAGGGGATGCCAATGAGCAGTTCTTC. This chain joins TRBV5-1 and TRBJ2-1; 8 bases fit TRBD1. V lost 4 bases, J lost 6 bases, and 6 bases stayed unmatched. This CDR3 is built from 14 residues. Germline lookup yields CDR1 SGHRS and CDR2 YFSETQ.

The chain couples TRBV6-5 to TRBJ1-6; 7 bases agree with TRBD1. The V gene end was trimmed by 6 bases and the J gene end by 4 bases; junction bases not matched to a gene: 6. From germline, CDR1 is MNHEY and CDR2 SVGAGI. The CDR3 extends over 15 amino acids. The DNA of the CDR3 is TGTGCCAGCAGCCGAGCGACAGGGTATAATTCACCCCTCCACTTT. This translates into CASSRATGYNSPLHF.

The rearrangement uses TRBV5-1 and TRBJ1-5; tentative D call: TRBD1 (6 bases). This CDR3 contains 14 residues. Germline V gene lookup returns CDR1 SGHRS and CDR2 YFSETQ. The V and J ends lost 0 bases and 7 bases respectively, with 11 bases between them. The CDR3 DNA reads TGCGCCAGCAGCTTGGAGGGGGGGGGCCAGCCCCAGCATTTT. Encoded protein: CASSLEGGGQPQHF.

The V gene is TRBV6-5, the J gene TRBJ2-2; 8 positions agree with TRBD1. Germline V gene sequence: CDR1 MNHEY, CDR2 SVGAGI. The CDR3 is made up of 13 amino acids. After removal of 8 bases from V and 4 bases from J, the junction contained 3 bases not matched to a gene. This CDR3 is CASRQGSTGELFF. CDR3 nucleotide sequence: TGTGCCAGCCGACAGGGGAGCACCGGGGAGCTGTTTTTT.

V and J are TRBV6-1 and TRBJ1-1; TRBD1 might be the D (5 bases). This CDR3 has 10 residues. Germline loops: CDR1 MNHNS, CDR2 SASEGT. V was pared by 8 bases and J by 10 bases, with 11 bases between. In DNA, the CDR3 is TGTGCCAGCGGGCGGGGGGGAGCTTTCTTT. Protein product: CASGRGGAFF.

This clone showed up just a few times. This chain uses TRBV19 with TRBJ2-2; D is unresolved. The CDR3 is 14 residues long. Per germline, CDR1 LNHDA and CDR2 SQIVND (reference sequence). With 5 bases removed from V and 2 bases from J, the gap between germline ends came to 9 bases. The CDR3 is CASSETRNTGELFF. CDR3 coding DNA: TGTGCCAGTAGTGAGACACGTAACACCGGGGAGCTGTTTTTT. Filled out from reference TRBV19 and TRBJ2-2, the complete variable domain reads DGGITQSPKYLFRKEGQNVTLSCEQNLNHDAMYWYRQDPGQGLRLIYYSQIVNDFQKGDIAEGYSVSREKKESFPLTVTSAQKNPTAFYLCASSETRNTGELFFGEGSRLTVL.

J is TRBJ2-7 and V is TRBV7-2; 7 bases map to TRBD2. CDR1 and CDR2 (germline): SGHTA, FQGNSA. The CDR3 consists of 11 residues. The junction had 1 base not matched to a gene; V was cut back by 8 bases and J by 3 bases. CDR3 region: CASVAGYEQYF. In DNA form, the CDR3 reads TGTGCCAGCGTAGCGGGCTACGAGCAGTACTTC.

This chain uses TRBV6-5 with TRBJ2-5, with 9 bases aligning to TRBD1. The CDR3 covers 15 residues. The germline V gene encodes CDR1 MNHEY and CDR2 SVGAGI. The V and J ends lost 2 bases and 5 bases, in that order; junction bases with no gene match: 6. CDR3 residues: CASSYTPGQGETQYF. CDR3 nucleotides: TGTGCCAGCAGTTACACCCCCGGACAGGGGGAGACCCAGTACTTC.